This T cell receptor beta chain was captured in a study of blood T cell repertoires in COVID-19. Whole-study context: Sources were T cells, B-cell-depleted T cells, or PBMCs; the material itself was cDNA or gDNA.

Per the germline V gene, CDR1 is SEHNR and CDR2 is FQNEAQ (reference sequence). This CDR3 is 12 amino acids long. Trimming took off 6 bases at V and 7 bases at J, with 10 bases between the two ends. Profiling relied on immunoSEQ multiplex PCR, and the TCRdb table lists in-frame clones only, not all of them. The data contain 300,000 to 450,000 clones, 70% to 90% of them singletons. The receptor was derived from a young woman with COVID-19, enrolled during active disease. The source material was peripheral blood. The chain is built from TRBV7-9 and TRBJ2-1; D ambiguous. CDR3 residues: CASSLGWNEQFF. In DNA, the CDR3 is TGTGCCAGCAGTCTCGGGTGGAATGAGCAGTTCTTC.